These 3 T cell receptor beta chains share one sample of origin, sequenced in a study of T-cell reconstitution after alpha-beta-depleted transplantation in children. Preparing the TCRbeta library involved the use of unique molecular identifiers. TCRdb fed the PCR reads into MiXCR, producing one record per CDR3 protein. The sample contains some 300,000 distinct CDR3 sequences, 10% of which appear only once. The specimen comprised PBMCs from the stem cell graft donor, sampled from the stem cell graft. These TCRs come from a human donor who donated a stem cell graft to a child with acute lymphoblastic leukemia.

CDR3 amino acids: CASSFTGSTEAFF. The CDR3 DNA reads TGTGCCAGCAGCTTCACAGGGAGCACTGAAGCTTTCTTT. V and J are TRBV7-3 and TRBJ1-1, with D tentatively TRBD1 (6 bases). V shed 3 bases and J shed 4 bases, with 9 bases lying between them. This CDR3 spans 13 amino acids. Germline assignment: CDR1 SGHTA and CDR2 FQGTGA.

In its sample, this clonotype was seen a few times. The CDR3 loop reads CASSLPTSSYEQYF. As DNA, the CDR3 is TGTGCCAGCTCCCTCCCCACTAGCTCCTACGAGCAGTACTTC. J is TRBJ2-7 and V is TRBV18; D is perhaps TRBD2 (5 bases). The CDR3 loop spans 14 amino acids. Germline loops: CDR1 KGHSH, CDR2 LQKENI. Trimming cost V 6 bases and J 0 bases, with 12 bases left between them.

This chain joins TRBV12-3 or TRBV12-4 and TRBJ2-1; 8 positions match TRBD2. The length of the CDR3 is 15 residues. The ends lost 7 bases at V and 3 bases at J; junction bases unmatched: 8. The CDR3 sequence is CASNFLAGGYNEQFF. CDR3 DNA sequence: TGTGCCAGCAATTTCCTGGCGGGGGGCTACAATGAGCAGTTCTTC.